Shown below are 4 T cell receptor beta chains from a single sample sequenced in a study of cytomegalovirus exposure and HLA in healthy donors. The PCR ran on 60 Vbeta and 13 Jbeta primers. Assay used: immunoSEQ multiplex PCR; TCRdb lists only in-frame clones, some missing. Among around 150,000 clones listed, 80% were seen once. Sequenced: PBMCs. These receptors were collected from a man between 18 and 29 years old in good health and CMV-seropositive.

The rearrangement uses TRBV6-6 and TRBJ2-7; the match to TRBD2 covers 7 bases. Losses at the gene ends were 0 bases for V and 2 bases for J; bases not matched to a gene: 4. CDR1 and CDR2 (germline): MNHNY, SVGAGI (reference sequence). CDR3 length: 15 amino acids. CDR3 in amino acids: CASSYSASGAYEQYF. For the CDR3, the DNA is TGTGCCAGCAGTTACTCCGCTAGCGGAGCCTACGAGCAGTACTTC.

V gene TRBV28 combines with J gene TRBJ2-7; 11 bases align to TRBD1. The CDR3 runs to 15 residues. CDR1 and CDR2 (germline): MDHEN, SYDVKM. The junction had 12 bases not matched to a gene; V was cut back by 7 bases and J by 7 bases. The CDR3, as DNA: TGTGCCAGCACCTTTGGGGACAGGGGGGGAAAAGAGCAGTACTTC. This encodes CASTFGDRGGKEQYF.

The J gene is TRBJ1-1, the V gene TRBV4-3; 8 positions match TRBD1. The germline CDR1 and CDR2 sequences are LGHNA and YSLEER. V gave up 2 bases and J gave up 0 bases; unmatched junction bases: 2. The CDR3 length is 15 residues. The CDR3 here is CASSQRTGLNTEAFF. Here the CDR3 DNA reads TGCGCCAGCAGCCAACGGACAGGGTTGAACACTGAAGCTTTCTTT.

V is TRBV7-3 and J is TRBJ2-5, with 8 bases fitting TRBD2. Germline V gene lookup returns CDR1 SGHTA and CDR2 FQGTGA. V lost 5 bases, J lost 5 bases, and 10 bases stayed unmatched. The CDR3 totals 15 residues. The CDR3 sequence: CASSPSGTSGETQYF. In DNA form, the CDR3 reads TGTGCCAGCAGCCCCTCCGGGACTAGTGGTGAGACCCAGTACTTC.